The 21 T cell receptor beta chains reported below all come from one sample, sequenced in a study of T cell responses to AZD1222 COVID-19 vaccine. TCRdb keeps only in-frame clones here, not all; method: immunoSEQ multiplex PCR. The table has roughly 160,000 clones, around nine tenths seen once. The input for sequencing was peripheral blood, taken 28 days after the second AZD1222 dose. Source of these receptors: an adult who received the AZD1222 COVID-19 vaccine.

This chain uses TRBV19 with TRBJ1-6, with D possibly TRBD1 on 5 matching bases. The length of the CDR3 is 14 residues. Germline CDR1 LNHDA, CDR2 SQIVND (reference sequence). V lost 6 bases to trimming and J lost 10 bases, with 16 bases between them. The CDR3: CASSDPGRGSPLHF. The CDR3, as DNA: TGTGCCAGTAGCGACCCAGGGCGTGGGTCACCCCTCCACTTT.

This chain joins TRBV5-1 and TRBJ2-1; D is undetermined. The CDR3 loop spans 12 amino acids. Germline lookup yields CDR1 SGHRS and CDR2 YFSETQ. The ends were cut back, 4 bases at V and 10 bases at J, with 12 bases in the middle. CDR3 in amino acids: CASSTGDGEQFF. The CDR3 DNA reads TGCGCCAGCAGCACTGGGGATGGGGAGCAGTTCTTC. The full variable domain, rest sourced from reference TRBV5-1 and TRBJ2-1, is KAGVTQTPRYLIKTRGQQVTLSCSPISGHRSVSWYQQTPGQGLQFLFEYFSETQRNKGNFPGRFSGRQFSNSRSEMNVSTLELGDSALYLCASSTGDGEQFFGPGTRLTVL.

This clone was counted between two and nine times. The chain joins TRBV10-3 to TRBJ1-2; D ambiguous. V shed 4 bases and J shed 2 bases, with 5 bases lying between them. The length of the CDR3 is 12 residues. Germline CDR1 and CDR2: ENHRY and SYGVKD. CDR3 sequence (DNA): TGTGCCATCAGTGGACTGAACTATGGCTACACCTTC. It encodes CAISGLNYGYTF.

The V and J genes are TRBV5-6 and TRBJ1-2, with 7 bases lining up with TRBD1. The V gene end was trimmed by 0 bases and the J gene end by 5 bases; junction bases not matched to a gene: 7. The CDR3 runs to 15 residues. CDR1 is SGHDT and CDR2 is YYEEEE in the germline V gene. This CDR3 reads CASSLEAGGGYGYTF. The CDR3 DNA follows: TGTGCCAGCAGCTTGGAGGCAGGGGGTGGGTATGGCTACACCTTC.

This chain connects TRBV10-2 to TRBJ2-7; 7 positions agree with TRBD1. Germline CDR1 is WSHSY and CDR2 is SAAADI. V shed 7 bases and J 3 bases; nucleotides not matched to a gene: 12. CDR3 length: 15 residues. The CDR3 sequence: CASIPGPGQLYEQYF. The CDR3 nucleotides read TGCGCCAGCATCCCAGGTCCGGGACAGCTCTACGAGCAGTACTTC.

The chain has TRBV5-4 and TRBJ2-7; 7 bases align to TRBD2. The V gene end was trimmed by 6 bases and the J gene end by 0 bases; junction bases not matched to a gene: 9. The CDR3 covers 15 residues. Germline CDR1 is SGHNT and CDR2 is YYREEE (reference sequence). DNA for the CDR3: TGTGCCAGCACCCCCGGTGGGGGGGTCTCCTACGAGCAGTACTTC. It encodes CASTPGGGVSYEQYF.

For the CDR3, the DNA is TGCGCCAGCAGTGTAAGGGGCAAATCGGGTACTGAAGCTTTCTTT. It translates to CASSVRGKSGTEAFF. The chain uses TRBV10-2 and TRBJ1-1; D might be TRBD1 (5 bases). Trimming pared 4 bases from V and 5 bases from J, leaving 17 bases between. From germline, CDR1 is WSHSY and CDR2 SAAADI. The CDR3 contains 15 residues.

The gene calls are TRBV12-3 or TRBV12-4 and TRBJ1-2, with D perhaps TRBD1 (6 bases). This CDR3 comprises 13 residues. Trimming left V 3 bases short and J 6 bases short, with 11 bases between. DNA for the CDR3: TGTGCCAGCAGTTTCTCGGGGGGCAATGGCTACACCTTC. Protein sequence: CASSFSGGNGYTF.

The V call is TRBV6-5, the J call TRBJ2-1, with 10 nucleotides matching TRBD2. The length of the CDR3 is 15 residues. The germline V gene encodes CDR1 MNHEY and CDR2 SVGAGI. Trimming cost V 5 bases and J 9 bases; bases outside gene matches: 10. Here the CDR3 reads CASSLRGTSVIEQFF. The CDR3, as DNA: TGTGCCAGCAGTCTCAGAGGGACTAGCGTAATTGAGCAGTTCTTC.

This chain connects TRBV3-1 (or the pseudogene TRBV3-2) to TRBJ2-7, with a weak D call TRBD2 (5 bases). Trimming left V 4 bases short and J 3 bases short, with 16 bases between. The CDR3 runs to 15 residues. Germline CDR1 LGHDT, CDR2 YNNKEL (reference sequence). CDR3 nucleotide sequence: TGTGCCAGCAGCCTCCTGACTACGCCTCTCTACGAGCAGTACTTC. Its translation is CASSLLTTPLYEQYF.

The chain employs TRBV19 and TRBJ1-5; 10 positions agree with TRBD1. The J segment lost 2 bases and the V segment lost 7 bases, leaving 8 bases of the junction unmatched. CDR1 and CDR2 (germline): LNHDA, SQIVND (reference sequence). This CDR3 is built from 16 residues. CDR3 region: CASTGQGGIGNQPQHF. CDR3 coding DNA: TGTGCCAGTACTGGACAGGGGGGAATAGGCAATCAGCCCCAGCATTTT.

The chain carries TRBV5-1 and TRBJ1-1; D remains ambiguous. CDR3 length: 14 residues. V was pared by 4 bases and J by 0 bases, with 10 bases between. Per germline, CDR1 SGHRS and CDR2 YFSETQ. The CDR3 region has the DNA TGCGCCAGCAGCCCCGAAATCTTGAACACTGAAGCTTTCTTT. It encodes CASSPEILNTEAFF.

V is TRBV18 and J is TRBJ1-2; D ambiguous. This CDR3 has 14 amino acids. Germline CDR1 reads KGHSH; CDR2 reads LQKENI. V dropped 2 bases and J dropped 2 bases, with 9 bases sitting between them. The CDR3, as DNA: TGTGCCAGCTCACCAAGCGGCGGAAACTATGGCTACACCTTC. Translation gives CASSPSGGNYGYTF.

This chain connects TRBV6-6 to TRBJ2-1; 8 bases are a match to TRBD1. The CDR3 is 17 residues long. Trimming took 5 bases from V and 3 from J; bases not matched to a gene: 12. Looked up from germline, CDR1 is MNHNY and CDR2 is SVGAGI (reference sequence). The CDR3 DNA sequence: TGTGCCAGCAGTCCGCAGCAGGGGGCCCAGAGCTACAATGAGCAGTTCTTC. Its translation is CASSPQQGAQSYNEQFF.

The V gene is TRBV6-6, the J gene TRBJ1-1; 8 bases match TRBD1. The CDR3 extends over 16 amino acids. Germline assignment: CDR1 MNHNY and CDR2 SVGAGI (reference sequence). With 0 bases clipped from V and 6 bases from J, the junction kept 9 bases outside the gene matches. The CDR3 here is CASSYSPKGQEPEAFF. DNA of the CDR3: TGTGCCAGCAGTTACTCACCCAAGGGACAGGAACCTGAAGCTTTCTTT.

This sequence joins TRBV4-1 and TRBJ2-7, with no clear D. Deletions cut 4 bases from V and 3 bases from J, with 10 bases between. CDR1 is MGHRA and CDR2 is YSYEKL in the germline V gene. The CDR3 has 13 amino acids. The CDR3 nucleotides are TGCGCCAGCAGCCTGACGGCCGACTACGAGCAGTACTTC. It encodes CASSLTADYEQYF.

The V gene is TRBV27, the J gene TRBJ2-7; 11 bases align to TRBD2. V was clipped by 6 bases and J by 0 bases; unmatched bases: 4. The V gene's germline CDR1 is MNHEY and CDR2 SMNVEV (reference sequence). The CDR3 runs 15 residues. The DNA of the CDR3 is TGTGCCAGCAGGTATAGCGGGGGGGACTCCTACGAGCAGTACTTC. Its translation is CASRYSGGDSYEQYF.

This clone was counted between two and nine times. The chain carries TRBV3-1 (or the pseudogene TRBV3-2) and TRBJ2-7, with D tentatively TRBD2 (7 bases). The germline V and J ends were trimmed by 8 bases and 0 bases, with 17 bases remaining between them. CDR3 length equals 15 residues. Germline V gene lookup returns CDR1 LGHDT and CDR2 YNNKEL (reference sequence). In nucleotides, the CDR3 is TGTGCCAGCGGGGAGGGGGACCGCAGCTCCTACGAGCAGTACTTC. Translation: CASGEGDRSSYEQYF.

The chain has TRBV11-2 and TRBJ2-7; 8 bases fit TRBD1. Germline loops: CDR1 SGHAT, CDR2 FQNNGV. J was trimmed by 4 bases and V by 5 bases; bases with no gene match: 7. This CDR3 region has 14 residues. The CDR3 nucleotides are TGTGCCAGCAGCCCCCGACAGGGGAGGTACGAGCAGTACTTC. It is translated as CASSPRQGRYEQYF.

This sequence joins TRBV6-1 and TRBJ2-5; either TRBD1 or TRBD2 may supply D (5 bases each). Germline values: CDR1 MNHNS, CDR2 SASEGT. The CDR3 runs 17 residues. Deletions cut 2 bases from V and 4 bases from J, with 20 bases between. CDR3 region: CASSEIQGGGSRETQYF. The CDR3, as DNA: TGTGCCAGCAGTGAAATCCAGGGTGGAGGCTCAAGAGAGACCCAGTACTTC.

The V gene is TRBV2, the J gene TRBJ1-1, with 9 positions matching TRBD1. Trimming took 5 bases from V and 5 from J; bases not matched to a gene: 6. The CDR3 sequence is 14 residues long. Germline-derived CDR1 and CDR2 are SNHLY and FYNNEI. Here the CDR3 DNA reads TGTGCCAGCAGTCCGGGACAGGGATGGACTGAAGCTTTCTTT. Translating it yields CASSPGQGWTEAFF.